This T cell receptor (beta chain) was sequenced for a study of T cell repertoires in cytomegalovirus infection (dated by TCRdb to about 2019). Notes on the research overall: Donor HLA type was relevant to the analysis, because carriage of CMV infection together with the matching HLA type was indicated by public TCR beta signatures.

Summary of the overall study and its limitations: Cumulative frequency of public TCR beta family members discriminated carriers of CMV infection plus the relevant HLA type in this cohort and an independent roughly 330-donor cohort. The ex vivo response was dominated by HLA-C-restricted CMV-specific TCR beta clonotypes, which also provided the single most frequent clonotype in two of eight donors.

TCRdb lists the instrument as Illumina HiSeq 1500. TCRdb trimmed the raw reads at Q25, called clones with MiXCR and kept productive beta chains. Each CDR3 protein gets just one entry, which takes the most common genes and DNA from the rows behind it. The sample includes roughly 320,000 distinct CDR3 sequences, with around a tenth observed a single time. The top ten hold about 4.5% of the sample. V is cut back by 6 bases and J by 9 bases, with 11 bases in the junction unmatched. The germline V gene sets CDR1 to MNHEY and CDR2 to SVGEGT. CDR3 length: 14 amino acids, cysteine to phenylalanine. CDR3 DNA is the only sequence kept; it has 42 bases, read in frame from the first base. This clonotype was seen many times. The clone's antigen remains unknown. Per-base qualities were not stored, and no clone one base away is much larger.

This TCR derives from a human donor in good health (CMV status not recorded). Some clones in this sample may be carry-over from other donors' samples. The rearrangement joined TRBV6-2 or TRBV6-3 to TRBJ1-5; TRBD1 lines up with 7 middle nucleotides. The sequenced material came from PBMCs. The CDR3 region reads CASRQGQPSWPQHF. In nucleotide form, the sequence is TGTGCCAGCAGACAGGGACAGCCTAGTTGGCCCCAGCATTTT.